The 18 T cell receptor beta chains below were found in one sample sequenced in a study of blood T cell repertoires in COVID-19. Libraries were prepared by immunoSEQ multiplex PCR; TCRdb keeps only in-frame clonotypes and omits some of them. This table holds 250,000 to 350,000 clones, 70% to 90% found once. The sample consisted of peripheral blood. These receptors were taken from a man aged 18-30 years who had recovered from COVID-19.

The chain has TRBV7-9 and TRBJ2-3; 10 nucleotides agree with TRBD1. The CDR3 is made up of 16 amino acids. V dropped 4 bases and J dropped 5; count of bases not matched to a gene: 9. The germline gives CDR1 SEHNR, CDR2 FQNEAQ (reference sequence). The CDR3 coding sequence is TGTGCCAGCAGCTCAAAACGACAGGGGGCAGGAGATACGCAGTATTTT. It codes for CASSSKRQGAGDTQYF.

The chain couples TRBV6-5 to TRBJ1-2; TRBD1 matches at 10 bases. The CDR3 covers 15 residues. Germline V gene data show CDR1 as MNHEY and CDR2 as SVGAGI. V shed 5 bases and J 5 bases; nucleotides not matched to a gene: 8. The DNA for the CDR3 is TGTGCCAGCAGTCCCGGGACAGGGGTGGGGTATGGCTACACCTTC. Translation gives CASSPGTGVGYGYTF.

This chain connects TRBV7-2 to TRBJ1-5; D is ambiguous. With 5 bases removed from V and 2 bases from J, the gap between germline ends came to 7 bases. This CDR3 spans 13 amino acids. CDR1 is SGHTA and CDR2 is FQGNSA in the germline V gene. The CDR3 DNA sequence: TGTGCCAGCAGCAGCATTGGCAATCAGCCCCAGCATTTT. Translating gives CASSSIGNQPQHF.

The chain combines TRBV6-6 with TRBJ1-6; no clear D. V lost 6 bases and J 2 bases, leaving 11 bases between the germline ends. The length of the CDR3 is 15 residues. Germline V gives CDR1 MNHNY, CDR2 SVGAGI (reference sequence). The DNA of the CDR3 is TGTGCCAGCAGGGCGGAAAAAACCTATAATTCACCCCTCCACTTT. This gives the protein CASRAEKTYNSPLHF.

J is TRBJ2-3 and V is TRBV9; 8 nucleotides match TRBD2. Germline V gene lookup returns CDR1 SGDLS and CDR2 YYNGEE. The CDR3 length is 14 residues. V gave up 3 bases and J gave up 5 bases; unmatched junction bases: 5. CDR3 coding DNA: TGTGCCAGCAGCGCCGGGGGGGCGAGAGATACGCAGTATTTT. Its translation is CASSAGGARDTQYF.

V usage is TRBV7-6 and J usage is TRBJ1-2; TRBD1 might be the D (6 bases). CDR3 length: 15 residues. The V and J ends lost 0 bases and 3 bases respectively, with 11 bases between them. Per germline, CDR1 SGHVS and CDR2 FNYEAQ. The CDR3 region has the DNA TGTGCCAGCAGCTTAGCCACCAGGGGTGACTATGGCTACACCTTC. It translates to CASSLATRGDYGYTF.

Concerning this clone itself: Distinct nucleotide sequences in the sample also encode this CDR3. The chain couples TRBV9 to TRBJ2-7; perhaps TRBD1 as D (5 bases). Germline CDR1 reads SGDLS; CDR2 reads YYNGEE. This CDR3 has 14 amino acids. Trimming stripped 0 bases from V and 1 base from J, with 8 bases between. The CDR3 sequence: CASSVDQGSYEQYF. The DNA for the CDR3 is TGTGCCAGCAGCGTAGATCAGGGTTCCTACGAGCAGTACTTC.

The chain combines TRBV19 with TRBJ2-7, with D maybe TRBD2 (7 bases). The CDR3 covers 12 residues. V shed 7 bases and J shed 8 bases, with 15 bases lying between them. CDR1 LNHDA and CDR2 SQIVND come from the germline V gene (reference sequence). The CDR3 reads CASTDRGAKQYF. CDR3 DNA: TGTGCCAGTACCGATCGGGGGGCAAAGCAGTACTTC.

The chain couples TRBV21-1 to TRBJ2-3; the table calls TRBD2, which could not be checked here. TRBV21-1 is a pseudogene segment. This CDR3 is 15 amino acids long. As DNA, the CDR3 is TGTGCCAGCAGCAATAATTCGGGGTGGACAGATACGCAGTATTTT. This codes for CASSNNSGWTDTQYF.

The chain combines TRBV6-2 or TRBV6-3 with TRBJ1-1, with 9 nucleotides matching TRBD1. Germline V gene sequence: CDR1 MNHEY, CDR2 SVGEGT. The CDR3 is made up of 17 amino acids. Trimming removed 2 bases from V and 4 bases from J; junction bases left unmatched: 11. The CDR3 here is CASSYLTLTGGSTEAFF. As DNA, the CDR3 is TGTGCCAGCAGTTACCTAACCCTTACAGGGGGCTCCACTGAAGCTTTCTTT.

The rearrangement uses TRBV18 and TRBJ1-1; D gene unclear. Trimming shortened V by 9 bases and J by 0 bases, and 8 bases separated the two germline ends. This CDR3 comprises 12 residues. Germline V gene sequence: CDR1 KGHSH, CDR2 LQKENI. As DNA, the CDR3 is TGTGCCAGTCGTCTAATGAACACTGAAGCTTTCTTT. It yields the protein CASRLMNTEAFF. Variable domain in full (rest from reference TRBV18 and TRBJ1-1): NAGVMQNPRHLVRRRGQEARLRCSPMKGHSHVYWYRQLPEEGLKFMVYLQKENIIDESGMPKERFSAEFPKEGPSILRIQQVVRGDSAAYFCASRLMNTEAFFGQGTRLTVV.

The chain links TRBV10-1 to TRBJ2-2, with D maybe TRBD1 (6 bases). Between the trimmed V and J ends, which lost 0 bases and 0 bases, there was a span of 8 bases. The CDR3 is made up of 16 amino acids. Germline assignment: CDR1 WNHNN and CDR2 SYGVQD (reference sequence). CDR3 DNA: TGCGCCAGCAGTGAGTCTACAGGGACGAACACCGGGGAGCTGTTTTTT. Translation gives CASSESTGTNTGELFF.

The chain joins TRBV5-6 to TRBJ2-7; possible D gene TRBD1, 5 bases. The CDR3 is 14 residues long. Deletions cut 3 bases from V and 4 bases from J, with 14 bases between. Per germline, CDR1 SGHDT and CDR2 YYEEEE. The CDR3 bases are TGTGCCAGCAGCTGGGGCAGGGAAATATACGAGCAGTACTTC. This translates into CASSWGREIYEQYF.

The CDR3 loop reads CASSYSPGQNFEQFF. CDR3 DNA: TGTGCCAGCAGTTACTCCCCCGGACAGAATTTTGAGCAGTTCTTC. J is TRBJ2-1 and V is TRBV6-6; D perhaps matches TRBD1 (6 bases). The CDR3 has 15 residues. Trimming pared 0 bases from V and 9 bases from J, leaving 15 bases between. Per germline, CDR1 MNHNY and CDR2 SVGAGI (reference sequence).

The gene calls are TRBV5-6 and TRBJ2-1, with D maybe TRBD1 (6 bases). V was shortened by 4 bases and J by 6 bases, with 20 bases between the two germline ends. The CDR3 totals 16 residues. Germline loops: CDR1 SGHDT, CDR2 YYEEEE. The CDR3 nucleotides are TGTGCCAGCAGCCTTATCAGGGGAACTGGGGGCAATGAGCAGTTCTTC. Residues: CASSLIRGTGGNEQFF.

The V and J genes are TRBV6-5 and TRBJ1-5; D not certain. This CDR3 is 13 amino acids long. Trimming shortened V by 7 bases and J by 9 bases, and 16 bases separated the two germline ends. CDR1 and CDR2 (germline): MNHEY, SVGAGI. Here the CDR3 DNA reads TGTGCCAGCATGGCGGGCGTGAGTCGGCCCCAGCATTTT. This codes for CASMAGVSRPQHF.

The V gene is TRBV19, the J gene TRBJ1-1; D may be TRBD1 (6 bases). Trimming cost V 2 bases and J 4 bases, with 17 bases left between them. The CDR3 spans 16 residues. From germline, CDR1 is LNHDA and CDR2 SQIVND (reference sequence). The CDR3 nucleotides read TGTGCCAGTAGTATAAATCAGGGGTCGGCAACCACTGAAGCTTTCTTT. Residues: CASSINQGSATTEAFF.

This clone was detected only once. This CDR3 is CASSSRAGNTIYF. The DNA for the CDR3 is TGTGCCAGCAGCTCACGAGCCGGAAACACCATATATTTT. The J gene is TRBJ1-3, the V gene TRBV7-2; unclear D gene. Germline CDR1 SGHTA, CDR2 FQGNSA. The CDR3 is 13 residues long. The germline V and J ends were trimmed by 4 bases and 4 bases, with 8 bases remaining between them.